In its sample, the clone carrying this T cell receptor (beta chain) was seen many times. Its target is unknown. Read sequence stops 3 residues before the CDR3 end, and the germline J gene provides the missing end. The record originates from a study of T cell clonality in common variable immunodeficiency. The study, taken as a whole, reports: Reportedly, TCR beta sequences from common variable immunodeficiency showed fewer deletions and N-nucleotide insertions. The cause of increased CVID clonality remains unclear without subpopulation sequencing.

Assay used: immunoSEQ multiplex PCR; TCRdb lists only in-frame clones, some missing. The specimen has about 30,000 clones, none found just once. The CDR3 has 17 residues. Trimming took 4 bases from V and 2 from J; bases not matched to a gene: 10. From germline, CDR1 is LNHDA and CDR2 SQIVND (reference sequence). Specimen: peripheral blood mononuclear cells. The V gene is TRBV19, the J gene TRBJ2-7; 11 bases fit TRBD1. This clonotype originated in a person between 18 and 75 years old in good health. The CDR3: CASSTPNWDRGAYEQYF. The sequenced CDR3 bases are TGTGCCAGTAGTACCCCTAATTGGGACAGGGGGGCCTACGAG.